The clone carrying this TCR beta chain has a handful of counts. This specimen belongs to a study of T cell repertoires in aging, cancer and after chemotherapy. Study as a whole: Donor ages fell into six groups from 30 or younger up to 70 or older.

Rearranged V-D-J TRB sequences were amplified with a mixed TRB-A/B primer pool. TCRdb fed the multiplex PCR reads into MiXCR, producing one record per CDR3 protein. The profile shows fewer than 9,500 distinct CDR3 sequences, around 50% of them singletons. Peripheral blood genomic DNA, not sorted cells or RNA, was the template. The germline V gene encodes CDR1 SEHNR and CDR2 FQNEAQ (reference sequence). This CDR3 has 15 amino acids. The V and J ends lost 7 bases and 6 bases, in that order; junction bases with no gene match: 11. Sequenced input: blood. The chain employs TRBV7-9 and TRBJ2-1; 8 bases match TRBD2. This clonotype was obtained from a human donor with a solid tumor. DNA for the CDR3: TGTGCCAGCACCCCCCCCCCAGCGGGAGTCAATGAGCAGTTCTTC. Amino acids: CASTPPPAGVNEQFF.